Given below is one TCR beta chain in context. V was shortened by 5 bases and J by 2 bases, with 13 bases between the two germline ends. The CDR3 totals 14 residues. Germline V gives CDR1 MDHEN, CDR2 SYDVKM. The sample originates from a study of T cells of healthy individuals. In TCRdb, the 5' RACE reads were re-called with MiXCR into one record per CDR3 protein. The data contain approximately 89,000 distinct CDR3 sequences, approximately 5.4% of them singletons. The TCR was taken from a female donor in good health. The chain recombines TRBV28 with TRBJ2-7, with a tentative D call TRBD2 (6 bases). DNA for the CDR3: TGTGCCAGCAGTCCACGCCCGGGGGCCTACGAGCAGTACTTC. Its translation: CASSPRPGAYEQYF. The whole variable domain, remainder taken from reference TRBV28 and TRBJ2-7, is DVKVTQSSRYLVKRTGEKVFLECVQDMDHENMFWYRQDPGLGLRLIYFSYDVKMKEKGDIPEGYSVSREKKERFSLILESASTNQTSMYLCASSPRPGAYEQYFGPGTRLTVT.